This T cell receptor beta chain comes out of a study of blood T cell repertoires in COVID-19. The overall study: Material from acute and convalescent COVID-19 was sourced from the United States, Italy and Spain. Nucleic acid was either cDNA or gDNA, and it came from T cells, B-cell-depleted T cells, or PBMCs.

The protocol was immunoSEQ multiplex PCR, while the TCRdb copy is restricted to in-frame clones and leaves out a portion. The sample yields roughly 45,000 clones, 86% seen once. Germline CDR1 LGHNA, CDR2 YNFKEQ. Trimming shortened V by 1 base and J by 5 bases, and 11 bases separated the two germline ends. The CDR3 runs 15 residues. Specimen: peripheral blood. The TCR was taken from a man in his 60s with active COVID-19. V is TRBV4-2 and J is TRBJ2-2; D may be TRBD2 (5 bases). Here the CDR3 reads CASSQGTDWTGELFF. CDR3 DNA sequence: TGTGCCAGCAGCCAAGGAACGGACTGGACCGGGGAGCTGTTTTTT.